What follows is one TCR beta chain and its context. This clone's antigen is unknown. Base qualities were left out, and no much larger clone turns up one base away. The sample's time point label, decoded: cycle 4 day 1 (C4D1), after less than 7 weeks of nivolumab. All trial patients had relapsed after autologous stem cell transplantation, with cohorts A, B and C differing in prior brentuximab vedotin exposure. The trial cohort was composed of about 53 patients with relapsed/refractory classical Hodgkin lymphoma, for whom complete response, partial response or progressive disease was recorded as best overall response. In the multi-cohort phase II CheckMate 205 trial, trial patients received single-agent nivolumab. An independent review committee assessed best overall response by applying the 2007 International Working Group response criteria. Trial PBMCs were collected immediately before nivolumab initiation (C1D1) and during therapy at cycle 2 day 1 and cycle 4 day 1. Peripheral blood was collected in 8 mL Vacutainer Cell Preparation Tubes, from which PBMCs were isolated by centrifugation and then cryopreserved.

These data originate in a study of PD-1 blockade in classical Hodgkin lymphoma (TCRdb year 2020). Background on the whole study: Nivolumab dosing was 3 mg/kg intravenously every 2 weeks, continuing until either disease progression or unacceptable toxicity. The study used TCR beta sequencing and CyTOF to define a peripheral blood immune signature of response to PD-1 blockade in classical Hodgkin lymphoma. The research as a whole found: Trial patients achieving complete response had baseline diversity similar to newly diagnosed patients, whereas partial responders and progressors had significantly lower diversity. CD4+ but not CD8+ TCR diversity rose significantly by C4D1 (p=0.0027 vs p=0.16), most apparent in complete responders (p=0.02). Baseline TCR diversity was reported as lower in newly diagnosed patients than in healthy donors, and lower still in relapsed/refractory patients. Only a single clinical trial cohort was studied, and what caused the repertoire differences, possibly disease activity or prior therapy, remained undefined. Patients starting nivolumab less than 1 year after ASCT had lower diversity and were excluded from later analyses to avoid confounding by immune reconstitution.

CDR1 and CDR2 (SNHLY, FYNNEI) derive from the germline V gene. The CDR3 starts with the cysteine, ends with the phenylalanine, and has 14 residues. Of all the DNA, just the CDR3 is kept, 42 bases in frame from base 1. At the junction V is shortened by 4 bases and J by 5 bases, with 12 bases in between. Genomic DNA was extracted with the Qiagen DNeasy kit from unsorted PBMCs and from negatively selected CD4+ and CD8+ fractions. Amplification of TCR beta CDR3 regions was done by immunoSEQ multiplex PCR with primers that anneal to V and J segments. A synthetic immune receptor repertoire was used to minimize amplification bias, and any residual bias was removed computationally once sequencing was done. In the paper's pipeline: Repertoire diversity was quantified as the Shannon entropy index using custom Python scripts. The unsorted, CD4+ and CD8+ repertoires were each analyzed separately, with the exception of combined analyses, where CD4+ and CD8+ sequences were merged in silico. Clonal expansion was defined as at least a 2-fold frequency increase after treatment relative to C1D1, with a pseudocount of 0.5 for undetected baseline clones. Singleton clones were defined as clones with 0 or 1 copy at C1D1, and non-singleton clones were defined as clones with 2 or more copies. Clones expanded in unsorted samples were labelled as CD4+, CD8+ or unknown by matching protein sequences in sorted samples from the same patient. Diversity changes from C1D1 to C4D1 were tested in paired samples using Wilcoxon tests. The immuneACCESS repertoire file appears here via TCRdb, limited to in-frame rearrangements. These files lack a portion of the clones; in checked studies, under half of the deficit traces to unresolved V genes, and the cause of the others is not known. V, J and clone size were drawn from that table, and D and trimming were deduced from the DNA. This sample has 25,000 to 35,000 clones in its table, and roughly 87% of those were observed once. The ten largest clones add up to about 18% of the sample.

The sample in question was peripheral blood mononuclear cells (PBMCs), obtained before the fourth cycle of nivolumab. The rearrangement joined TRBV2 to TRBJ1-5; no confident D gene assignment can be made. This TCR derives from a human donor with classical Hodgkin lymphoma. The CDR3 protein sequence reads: CASSVSRADQPQHF. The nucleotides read TGTGCCAGCAGTGTATCCCGGGCGGATCAGCCCCAGCATTTT.